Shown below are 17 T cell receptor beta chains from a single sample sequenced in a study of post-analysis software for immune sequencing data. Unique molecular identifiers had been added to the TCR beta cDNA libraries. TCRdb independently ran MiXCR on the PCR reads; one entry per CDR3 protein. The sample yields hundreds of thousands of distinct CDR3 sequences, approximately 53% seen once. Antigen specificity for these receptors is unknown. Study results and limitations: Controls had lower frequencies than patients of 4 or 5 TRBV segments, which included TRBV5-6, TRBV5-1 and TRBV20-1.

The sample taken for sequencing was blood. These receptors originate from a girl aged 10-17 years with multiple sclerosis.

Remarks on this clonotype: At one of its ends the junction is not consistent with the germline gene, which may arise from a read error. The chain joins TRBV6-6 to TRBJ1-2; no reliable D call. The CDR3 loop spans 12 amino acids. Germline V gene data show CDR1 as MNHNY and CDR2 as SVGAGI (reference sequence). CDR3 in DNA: TGTGCCAGCAGTTCGGGTAACGATGGCTACACCTTC. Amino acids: CASSSGNDGYTF.

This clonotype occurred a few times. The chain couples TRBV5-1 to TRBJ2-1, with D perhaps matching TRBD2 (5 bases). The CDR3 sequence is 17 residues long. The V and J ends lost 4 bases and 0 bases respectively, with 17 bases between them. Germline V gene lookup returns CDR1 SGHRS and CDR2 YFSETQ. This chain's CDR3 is CASSHPRSGSSYNEQFF. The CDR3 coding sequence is TGCGCCAGCAGCCACCCGCGGTCGGGGAGCTCCTACAATGAGCAGTTCTTC.

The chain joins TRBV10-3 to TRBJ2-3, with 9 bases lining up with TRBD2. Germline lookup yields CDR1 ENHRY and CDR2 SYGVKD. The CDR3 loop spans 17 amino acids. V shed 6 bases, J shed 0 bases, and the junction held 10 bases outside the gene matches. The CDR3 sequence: CAISGLALESSTDTQYF. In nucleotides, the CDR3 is TGTGCCATCAGCGGACTAGCGCTAGAATCTAGCACAGATACGCAGTATTTT.

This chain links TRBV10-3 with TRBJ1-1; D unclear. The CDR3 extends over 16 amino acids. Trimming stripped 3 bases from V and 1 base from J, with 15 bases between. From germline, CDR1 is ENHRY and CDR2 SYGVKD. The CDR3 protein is CAISEGTAKPNTEAFF. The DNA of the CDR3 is TGTGCCATCAGTGAAGGAACAGCAAAACCGAACACTGAAGCTTTCTTT.

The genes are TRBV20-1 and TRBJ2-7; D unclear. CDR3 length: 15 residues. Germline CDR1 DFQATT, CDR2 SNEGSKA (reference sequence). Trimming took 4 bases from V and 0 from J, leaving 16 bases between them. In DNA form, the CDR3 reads TGCAGTGCTAAGCCATTCGGCAGGAGCTCCTACGAGCAGTACTTC. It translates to CSAKPFGRSSYEQYF.

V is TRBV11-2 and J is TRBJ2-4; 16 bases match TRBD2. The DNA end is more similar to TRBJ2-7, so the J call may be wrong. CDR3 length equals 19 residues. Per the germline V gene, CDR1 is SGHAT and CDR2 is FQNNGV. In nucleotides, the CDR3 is TGTGCCAGCAGTCCTACCGGGACTAGCGGGAGGGCGTGGTCCTACGAGCAGTACTTC. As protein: CASSPTGTSGRAWSYEQYF.

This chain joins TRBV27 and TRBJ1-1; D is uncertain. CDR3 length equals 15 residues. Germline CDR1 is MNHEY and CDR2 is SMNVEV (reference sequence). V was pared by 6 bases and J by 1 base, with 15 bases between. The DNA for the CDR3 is TGTGCCAGCAGCTATAACCGCGAGGAGAACACTGAAGCTTTCTTT. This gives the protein CASSYNREENTEAFF.

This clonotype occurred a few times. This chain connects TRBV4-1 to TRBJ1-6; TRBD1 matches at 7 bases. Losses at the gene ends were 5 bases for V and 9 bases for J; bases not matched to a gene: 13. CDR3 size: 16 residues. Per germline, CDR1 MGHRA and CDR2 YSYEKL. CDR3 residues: CASSADRVVPSSPLHF. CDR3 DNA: TGCGCCAGCAGCGCCGACAGGGTAGTTCCTTCTTCACCCCTCCACTTT.

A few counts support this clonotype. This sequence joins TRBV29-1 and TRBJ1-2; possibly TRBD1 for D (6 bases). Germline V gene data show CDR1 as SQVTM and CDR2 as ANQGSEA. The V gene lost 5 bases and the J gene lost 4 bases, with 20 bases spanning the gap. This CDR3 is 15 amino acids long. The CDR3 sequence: CSVPRPGAGGYGYTF. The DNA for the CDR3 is TGCAGCGTTCCTCGACCAGGGGCCGGGGGCTATGGCTACACCTTC.

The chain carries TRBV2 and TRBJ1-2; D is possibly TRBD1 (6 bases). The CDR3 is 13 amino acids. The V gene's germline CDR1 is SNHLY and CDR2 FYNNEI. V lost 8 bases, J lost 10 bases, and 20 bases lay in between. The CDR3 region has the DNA TGTGCCAGCGGGGGCTCGCGGGACGGGCCCTACACCTTC. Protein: CASGGSRDGPYTF.

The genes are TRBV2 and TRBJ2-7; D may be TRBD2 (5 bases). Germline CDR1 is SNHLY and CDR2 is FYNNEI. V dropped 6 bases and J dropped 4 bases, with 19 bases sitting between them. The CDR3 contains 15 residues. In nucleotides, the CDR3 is TGTGCCAGCAGGACCGGGTCGAGCGGCCTATACGAGCAGTACTTC. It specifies CASRTGSSGLYEQYF.

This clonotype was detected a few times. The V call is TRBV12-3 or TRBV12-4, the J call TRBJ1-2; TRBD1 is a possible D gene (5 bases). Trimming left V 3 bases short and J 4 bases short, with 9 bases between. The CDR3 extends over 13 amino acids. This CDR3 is CASSFQGPYGYTF. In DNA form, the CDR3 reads TGTGCCAGCAGTTTTCAGGGCCCCTATGGCTACACCTTC.

The CDR3 reads CASSSIGTAYGYTF. The CDR3 DNA follows: TGTGCCAGCAGTTCCATTGGGACGGCGTATGGCTACACCTTC. The chain links TRBV6-6 to TRBJ1-2; maybe TRBD1 (5 bases). This CDR3 spans 14 amino acids. From germline, CDR1 is MNHNY and CDR2 SVGAGI (reference sequence). Trimming shortened V by 4 bases and J by 5 bases, and 14 bases separated the two germline ends.

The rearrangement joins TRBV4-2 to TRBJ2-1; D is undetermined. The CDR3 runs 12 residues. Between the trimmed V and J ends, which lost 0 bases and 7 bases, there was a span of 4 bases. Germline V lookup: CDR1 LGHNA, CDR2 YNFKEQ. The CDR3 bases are TGTGCCAGCAGCCAAGAAGGAAATGAGCAGTTCTTC. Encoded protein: CASSQEGNEQFF.

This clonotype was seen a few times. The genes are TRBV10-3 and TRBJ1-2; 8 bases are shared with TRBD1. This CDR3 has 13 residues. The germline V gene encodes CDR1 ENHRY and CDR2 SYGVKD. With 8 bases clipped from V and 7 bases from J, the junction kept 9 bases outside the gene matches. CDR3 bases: TGTGCCATCGGACAGGGCGACGGTAGTGGCTACACCTTC. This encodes CAIGQGDGSGYTF.

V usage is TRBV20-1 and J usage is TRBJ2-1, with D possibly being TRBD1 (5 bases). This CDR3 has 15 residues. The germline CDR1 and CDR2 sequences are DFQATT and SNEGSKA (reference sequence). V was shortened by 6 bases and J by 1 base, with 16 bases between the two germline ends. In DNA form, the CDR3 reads TGCAGTGCACCGACAGTTTTTACATCCTACAATGAGCAGTTCTTC. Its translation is CSAPTVFTSYNEQFF.

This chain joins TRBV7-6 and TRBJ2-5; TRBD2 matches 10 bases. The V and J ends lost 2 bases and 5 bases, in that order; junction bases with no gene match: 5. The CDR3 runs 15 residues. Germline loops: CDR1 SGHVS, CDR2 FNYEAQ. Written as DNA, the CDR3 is TGTGCCAGCAGCTTAACGCTAGCGGGGGCCGAGACCCAGTACTTC. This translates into CASSLTLAGAETQYF.